Listed here are 31 T cell receptor beta chains from one sample, sequenced in a study of shared clonotypes between healthy human individuals. Measured with immunoSEQ multiplex PCR; TCRdb has only the in-frame clones, and not every one. The sample includes roughly 380,000 clones, just over 95% of them seen just once. Sequencing was carried out using memory CD8+ T cells sorted from blood. Subset given: CD45RO+ cells pooled with CCR7-negative TemRA cells. The receptor set was obtained from a man younger than 45 in good health.

V and J are TRBV9 and TRBJ1-2, with 9 bases aligning to TRBD1. Germline-derived CDR1 and CDR2 are SGDLS and YYNGEE. After removal of 4 bases from V and 4 bases from J, the junction contained 8 bases not matched to a gene. This CDR3 spans 15 amino acids. CDR3 amino acids: CASSLGIQGAYGYTF. In DNA form, the CDR3 reads TGTGCCAGCAGCCTAGGGATACAGGGGGCCTATGGCTACACCTTC.

This chain uses TRBV28 with TRBJ2-5; 8 bases agree with TRBD1. V shed 6 bases, J shed 10 bases, and the junction held 7 bases outside the gene matches. The CDR3 has 12 amino acids. CDR1 is MDHEN, CDR2 SYDVKM, per germline. CDR3 bases: TGTGCCAGCAGCAGGGGGCGGGTGAGCCAGTACTTC. This gives the protein CASSRGRVSQYF.

The V gene is TRBV5-1, the J gene TRBJ2-5, with 16 bases identical to TRBD2. V lost 5 bases to trimming and J lost 2 bases; unmatched junction nucleotides: 6. Germline V gene data show CDR1 as SGHRS and CDR2 as YFSETQ. The CDR3 is 17 residues long. The CDR3 loop reads CASRSGTSGRGQETQYF. The CDR3 coding sequence is TGCGCCAGCAGATCCGGGACTAGCGGGAGGGGGCAAGAGACCCAGTACTTC.

The chain uses TRBV5-4 and TRBJ2-7, with TRBD1 as a possible D gene (5 bases). CDR1 SGHNT and CDR2 YYREEE come from the germline V gene (reference sequence). The CDR3 is 14 amino acids. Between the trimmed V and J ends, which lost 5 bases and 0 bases, there was a span of 12 bases. The CDR3 DNA sequence: TGTGCCAGCAGTCTGACAGCCAGCTCCTACGAGCAGTACTTC. Its translation: CASSLTASSYEQYF.

The chain links TRBV9 to TRBJ2-2; possibly TRBD1 for D (7 bases). V lost 3 bases and J lost 6, with 9 bases in between. Germline V gives CDR1 SGDLS, CDR2 YYNGEE. There are 13 residues in the CDR3. The CDR3 DNA reads as TGTGCCAGCAGCGCCAGGGGGGCCGGGGAGCTGTTTTTT. Translating gives CASSARGAGELFF.

This clone has only one observation. V is TRBV5-4 and J is TRBJ1-3, with no clear D. Germline V gene sequence: CDR1 SGHNT, CDR2 YYREEE (reference sequence). There are 12 residues in the CDR3. V was clipped by 4 bases and J by 1 base, with 3 bases between them. CDR3 region: CASSPSGNTIYF. The CDR3, as DNA: TGTGCCAGCAGCCCATCTGGAAACACCATATATTTT.

This chain links TRBV6-5 with TRBJ2-1; 14 bases match TRBD2. This CDR3 region has 16 residues. Germline CDR1 reads MNHEY; CDR2 reads SVGAGI. After removal of 2 bases from V and 7 bases from J, the junction contained 4 bases not matched to a gene. In nucleotides, the CDR3 is TGTGCCAGCAGTTACCTGGGGACTAGCGGGAGAAATGAGCAGTTCTTC. Encoded protein: CASSYLGTSGRNEQFF.

This clone was picked up one time. The V call is TRBV6-1, the J call TRBJ2-3; D uncertain. This CDR3 is 13 amino acids long. V lost 5 bases, J lost 4 bases, and 10 bases lay in between. Germline V gives CDR1 MNHNS, CDR2 SASEGT. The CDR3 coding sequence is TGTGCCAGCAGTAATACAGAGGCAGATACGCAGTATTTT. It yields the protein CASSNTEADTQYF.

The CDR3 DNA reads TGTGCCAGCAGCCCGGGAGGGGGGAACGAGCAGTACTTC. Encoded protein: CASSPGGGNEQYF. The chain combines TRBV14 with TRBJ2-7, with 8 positions matching TRBD2. Unmatched junction bases numbered 4, after V lost 4 bases and J lost 5 bases. Germline assignment: CDR1 SGHDN and CDR2 FVKESK. This CDR3 has 13 amino acids.

This clone was seen just once. The J gene is TRBJ2-4, the V gene TRBV7-2; D not certain. This CDR3 is built from 16 residues. Germline values: CDR1 SGHTA, CDR2 FQGNSA. The V and J ends lost 1 base and 1 base respectively, with 11 bases between them. CDR3 region: CASSLGHLWAKNIQYF. The CDR3 region has the DNA TGTGCCAGCAGCTTAGGACATTTATGGGCCAAAAACATTCAGTACTTC.

The chain is built from TRBV6-5 and TRBJ2-7, with 10 bases lining up with TRBD1. Germline CDR1 MNHEY, CDR2 SVGAGI. The CDR3 consists of 16 residues. With V trimmed by 0 bases and J by 3 bases, 5 bases remained unmatched. The CDR3 loop is CASSYSMTGGVYEQYF. The DNA for the CDR3 is TGTGCCAGCAGTTACTCGATGACAGGGGGCGTCTACGAGCAGTACTTC.

The rearrangement uses TRBV5-6 and TRBJ2-7; 8 nucleotides align to TRBD1. This CDR3 has 16 amino acids. Germline CDR1 is SGHDT and CDR2 is YYEEEE. V lost 4 bases, J lost 3 bases, and 12 bases stayed unmatched. CDR3 nucleotides: TGTGCCAGCAGCCCCGGATTTAGGGACAGGAACTACGAGCAGTACTTC. This sequence encodes CASSPGFRDRNYEQYF.

V gene TRBV7-9 combines with J gene TRBJ2-1, with 11 bases lining up with TRBD2. The germline CDR1 and CDR2 sequences are SEHNR and FQNEAQ (reference sequence). J was trimmed by 0 bases and V by 4 bases; bases with no gene match: 11. This CDR3 is 19 amino acids long. The CDR3 sequence is CASSSRGSGRASSYNEQFF. In DNA, the CDR3 is TGTGCCAGCAGCTCACGAGGTAGCGGGAGGGCGAGCTCCTACAATGAGCAGTTCTTC.

CDR3 region: CASSIVGSGSSSYNEQFF. CDR3 nucleotides: TGTGCCAGTAGTATAGTAGGTAGCGGGTCAAGCTCCTACAATGAGCAGTTCTTC. The chain uses TRBV19 and TRBJ2-1, with 7 bases identical to TRBD2. Looked up from germline, CDR1 is LNHDA and CDR2 is SQIVND (reference sequence). The V and J ends lost 1 base and 0 bases, in that order; junction bases with no gene match: 9. The length of the CDR3 is 18 residues.

J is TRBJ1-4 and V is TRBV5-6, with 7 bases aligning to TRBD1. Looked up from germline, CDR1 is SGHDT and CDR2 is YYEEEE. The CDR3 runs to 16 residues. Unmatched junction bases numbered 6, after V lost 0 bases and J lost 4 bases. The CDR3 bases are TGTGCCAGCAGCTTGGGAGACAGGGAGAGTAATGAAAAACTGTTTTTT. Protein: CASSLGDRESNEKLFF. Drawing the rest from reference TRBV5-6 and TRBJ1-4, the complete variable domain is DAGVTQSPTHLIKTRGQQVTLRCSPKSGHDTVSWYQQALGQGPQFIFQYYEEEERQRGNFPDRFSGHQFPNYSSELNVNALLLGDSALYLCASSLGDRESNEKLFFGSGTQLSVL.

V gene TRBV5-1 combines with J gene TRBJ2-7; D may be TRBD2 (5 bases). Germline V gene data show CDR1 as SGHRS and CDR2 as YFSETQ. The CDR3 covers 16 residues. The V gene lost 3 bases and the J gene lost 1 base, with 17 bases spanning the gap. CDR3 amino acids: CASSYSGGPLSYEQYF. The CDR3 region has the DNA TGCGCCAGCAGCTACTCGGGCGGGCCCCTTTCCTACGAGCAGTACTTC.

This rearrangement joins TRBV7-2 to TRBJ2-5, with 8 positions matching TRBD1. This CDR3 spans 18 amino acids. Germline CDR1 reads SGHTA; CDR2 reads FQGNSA. The ends lost 1 base at V and 5 bases at J; junction bases unmatched: 15. Here the CDR3 DNA reads TGTGCCAGCAGCTTAGTCCGGCGGTCAGGGACAGGCAGGGAGACCCAGTACTTC. The encoded protein is CASSLVRRSGTGRETQYF.

The chain employs TRBV21-1 and TRBJ1-5. TRBV21-1 is a listed pseudogene. The CDR3 runs to 14 residues. CDR3 nucleotide sequence: TGTGCCAGCAGCAAAGCGAGTACTAATCAGCCCCAGCATTTT. This codes for CASSKASTNQPQHF.

This chain uses TRBV18 with TRBJ1-2; 7 bases line up with TRBD1. The CDR3 covers 12 residues. Germline-derived CDR1 and CDR2 are KGHSH and LQKENI. The V and J ends lost 5 bases and 8 bases, in that order; junction bases with no gene match: 5. The CDR3 nucleotides read TGTGCCAGCTCAGATACAGGGGTCGGCTACACCTTC. Residues: CASSDTGVGYTF.

V gene TRBV5-1 combines with J gene TRBJ2-5; D not certain. V lost 0 bases and J lost 3, with 6 bases in between. This CDR3 spans 13 amino acids. Germline CDR1 reads SGHRS; CDR2 reads YFSETQ. The CDR3 DNA reads TGCGCCAGCAGCTTGGGGGCGGAAGAGACCCAGTACTTC. This codes for CASSLGAEETQYF. The whole variable domain, remainder taken from reference TRBV5-1 and TRBJ2-5, is KAGVTQTPRYLIKTRGQQVTLSCSPISGHRSVSWYQQTPGQGLQFLFEYFSETQRNKGNFPGRFSGRQFSNSRSEMNVSTLELGDSALYLCASSLGAEETQYFGPGTRLLVL.

The chain is built from TRBV25-1 and TRBJ2-5; TRBD2 is a possible D gene (5 bases). The CDR3 has 15 residues. CDR1 is MGHDK and CDR2 is SYGVNS in the germline V gene. The V end was cut by 1 base, the J end by 2 bases, with 11 bases between. The CDR3 loop is CASSESRLAQETQYF. As DNA, the CDR3 is TGTGCCAGCAGTGAATCGCGGCTAGCTCAAGAGACCCAGTACTTC.

The chain couples TRBV5-1 to TRBJ1-2; 7 bases line up with TRBD1. CDR3 size: 15 residues. CDR1 and CDR2 from the germline V gene are SGHRS and YFSETQ. V shed 1 base, J shed 5 bases, and the junction held 8 bases outside the gene matches. CDR3 nucleotides: TGCGCCAGCAGCTTGCAGGGGGAAACTGGGTATGGCTACACCTTC. Amino acid sequence: CASSLQGETGYGYTF.

J is TRBJ2-4 and V is TRBV5-4; D is undetermined. Germline values: CDR1 SGHNT, CDR2 YYREEE (reference sequence). CDR3 length: 13 amino acids. Trimming pared 2 bases from V and 1 base from J, leaving 4 bases between. CDR3 amino acids: CASSFQAKNIQYF. The CDR3 nucleotides read TGTGCCAGCAGCTTCCAGGCCAAAAACATTCAGTACTTC.

Note on this clone: Other DNA variants within this sample encode the same CDR3. V is TRBV15 and J is TRBJ1-2; D not certain. Germline lookup yields CDR1 LNHNV and CDR2 YYDKDF (reference sequence). CDR3 length equals 12 residues. The V gene lost 0 bases and the J gene lost 5 bases, with 4 bases spanning the gap. The CDR3, as DNA: TGTGCCACCAGCAGAGAGGGTTATGGCTACACCTTC. It is translated as CATSREGYGYTF.

This chain uses TRBV6-5 with TRBJ2-4; maybe TRBD2 (6 bases). Germline V gene data show CDR1 as MNHEY and CDR2 as SVGAGI. The CDR3 covers 13 residues. Trimming took off 6 bases at V and 8 bases at J, with 14 bases between the two ends. Here the CDR3 reads CASRLPGADIQYF. Written as DNA, the CDR3 is TGTGCCAGCAGATTGCCGGGAGCGGACATTCAGTACTTC.

To note about this clone: This sample includes further DNA sequences coding for the same CDR3. The chain has TRBV28 and TRBJ2-1, with 11 bases matching TRBD2. Per germline, CDR1 MDHEN and CDR2 SYDVKM. After removal of 6 bases from V and 4 bases from J, the junction contained 2 bases not matched to a gene. This CDR3 contains 14 residues. DNA for the CDR3: TGTGCCAGCAGCTTAGCGGGAGGGTACAATGAGCAGTTCTTC. Translated, it gives CASSLAGGYNEQFF.

The chain joins TRBV5-4 to TRBJ2-5; D ambiguous. The germline V gene has CDR1 SGHNT and CDR2 YYREEE (reference sequence). CDR3 size: 12 residues. Trimming removed 0 bases at V and 5 bases at J, with 5 bases between. The CDR3 coding sequence is TGTGCCAGCAGCTTGGGGAGTGAGACCCAGTACTTC. It yields the protein CASSLGSETQYF.

The CDR3 DNA follows: TGTGCCAGCAGCAGGGACTACCGCTCCTACGAGCAGTACTTC. Protein product: CASSRDYRSYEQYF. The V and J genes are TRBV28 and TRBJ2-7; 7 nucleotides align to TRBD2. Trimming took 6 bases from V and 0 from J; bases not matched to a gene: 5. The CDR3 covers 14 residues. The V gene's germline CDR1 is MDHEN and CDR2 SYDVKM. The full variable domain, its missing parts supplied by reference TRBV28 and TRBJ2-7, is DVKVTQSSRYLVKRTGEKVFLECVQDMDHENMFWYRQDPGLGLRLIYFSYDVKMKEKGDIPEGYSVSREKKERFSLILESASTNQTSMYLCASSRDYRSYEQYFGPGTRLTVT.

This clone was observed once. This sequence joins TRBV6-6 and TRBJ2-7, with TRBD2 matching 15 bases. Germline V CDR1 and CDR2: MNHNY, SVGAGI (reference sequence). The CDR3 is 15 amino acids. The junction had 1 base not matched to a gene; V was cut back by 5 bases and J by 2 bases. CDR3 coding DNA: TGTGCCAGCAGTCGGACTAGCGGGAGGGCCTACGAGCAGTACTTC. This gives the protein CASSRTSGRAYEQYF.

V is TRBV18 and J is TRBJ1-2; D might be TRBD1 (6 bases). Germline V gene lookup returns CDR1 KGHSH and CDR2 LQKENI. This CDR3 region has 15 residues. V was clipped by 3 bases and J by 7 bases, with 18 bases between them. The CDR3 region is CASSPWRQAYGGYTF. CDR3 DNA sequence: TGTGCCAGCTCACCCTGGAGACAGGCCTATGGTGGCTACACCTTC.

This chain connects TRBV6-6 to TRBJ1-2; a possible D gene is TRBD1 (6 bases). The germline gives CDR1 MNHNY, CDR2 SVGAGI (reference sequence). Deletions cut 7 bases from V and 7 bases from J, with 16 bases between. The CDR3 consists of 13 residues. In nucleotides, the CDR3 is TGTGCCAGCATTAACGCGGGGGCGCCTGGCTACACCTTC. Protein sequence: CASINAGAPGYTF.